There are many counts of the clone carrying this T cell receptor (beta chain). As yet, its antigen is unknown. The data stem from a study of T cells in Graves' hyperthyroidism and ophthalmopathy. The study's findings and limits: Most clonotypes expanded in the thyroid (above 0.001) were also present in blood.

Stable disease denoted Graves' hyperthyroidism without ophthalmopathy progression within 18 months. Looked up from germline, CDR1 is DFQATT and CDR2 is SNEGSKA (reference sequence). The trim removed 4 bases at V and 8 bases at J, leaving 17 bases unmatched. This CDR3 is 16 amino acids long. The investigators amplified TCR beta CDR3 regions from RNA transcripts. With the HTBI primer set, the TCR CDR3 went through a first round of RT-PCR. TCRdb redid the calling of the multiplex PCR reads with MiXCR, one entry per CDR3 protein. This sample has about 700,000 distinct CDR3 sequences, with around 13% found just once.

This rearrangement joins TRBV20-1 to TRBJ2-1; 7 positions agree with TRBD1. This clonotype originated in a young woman with Graves' hyperthyroidism. The sequencing input was blood. The CDR3 here is CSAIFDRALNSDEQFF. Here the CDR3 DNA reads TGCAGTGCTATCTTCGACAGGGCGCTAAATTCCGATGAGCAGTTCTTC.